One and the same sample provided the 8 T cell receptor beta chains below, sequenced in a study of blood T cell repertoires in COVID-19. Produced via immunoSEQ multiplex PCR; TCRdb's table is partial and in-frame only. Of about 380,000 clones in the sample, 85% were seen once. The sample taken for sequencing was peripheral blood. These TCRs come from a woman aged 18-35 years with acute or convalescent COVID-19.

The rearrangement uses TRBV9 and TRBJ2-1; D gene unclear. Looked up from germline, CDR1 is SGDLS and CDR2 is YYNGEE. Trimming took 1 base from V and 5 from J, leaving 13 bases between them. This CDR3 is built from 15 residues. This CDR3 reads CASSVYGSENNEQFF. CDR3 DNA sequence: TGTGCCAGCAGCGTATATGGGTCGGAGAACAATGAGCAGTTCTTC.

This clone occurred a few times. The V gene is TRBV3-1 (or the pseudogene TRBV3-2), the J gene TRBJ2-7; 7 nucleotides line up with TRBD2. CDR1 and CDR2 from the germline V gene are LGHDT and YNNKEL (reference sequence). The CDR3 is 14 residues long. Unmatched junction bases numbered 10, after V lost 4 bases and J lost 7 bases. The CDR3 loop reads CASSPTGGRGEQYF. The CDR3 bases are TGTGCCAGCAGCCCGACTGGCGGGAGAGGTGAGCAGTACTTC.

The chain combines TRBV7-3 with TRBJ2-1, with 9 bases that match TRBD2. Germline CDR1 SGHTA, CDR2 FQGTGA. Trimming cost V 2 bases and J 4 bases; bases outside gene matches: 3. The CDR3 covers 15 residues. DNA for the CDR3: TGTGCCAGCAGCTTATTAAGCGGGGGGTACAATGAGCAGTTCTTC. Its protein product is CASSLLSGGYNEQFF.

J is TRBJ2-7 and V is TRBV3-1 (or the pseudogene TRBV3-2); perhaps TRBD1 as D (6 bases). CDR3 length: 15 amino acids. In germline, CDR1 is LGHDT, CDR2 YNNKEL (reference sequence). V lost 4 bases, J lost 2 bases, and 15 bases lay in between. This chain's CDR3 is CASSRERGGPYEQYF. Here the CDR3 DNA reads TGTGCCAGCAGCCGCGAACGAGGGGGTCCCTACGAGCAGTACTTC.

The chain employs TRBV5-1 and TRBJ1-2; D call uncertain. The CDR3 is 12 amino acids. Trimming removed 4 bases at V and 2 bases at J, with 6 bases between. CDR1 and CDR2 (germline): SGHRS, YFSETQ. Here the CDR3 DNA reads TGCGCCAGCAGCGCGGGCAACTATGGCTACACCTTC. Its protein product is CASSAGNYGYTF.

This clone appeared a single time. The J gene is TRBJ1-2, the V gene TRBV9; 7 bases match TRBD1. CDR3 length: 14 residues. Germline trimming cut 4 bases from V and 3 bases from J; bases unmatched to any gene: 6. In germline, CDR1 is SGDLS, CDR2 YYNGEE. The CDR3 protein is CASSPSGTDYGYTF. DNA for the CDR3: TGTGCCAGCAGCCCATCCGGGACAGACTATGGCTACACCTTC.

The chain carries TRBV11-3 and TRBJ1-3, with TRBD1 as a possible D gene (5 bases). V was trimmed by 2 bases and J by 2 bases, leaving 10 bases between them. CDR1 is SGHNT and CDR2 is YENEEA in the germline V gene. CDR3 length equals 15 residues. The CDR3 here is CASSLRGSAGNTIYF. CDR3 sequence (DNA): TGTGCCAGCAGCTTACGGGGGTCGGCTGGAAACACCATATATTTT.

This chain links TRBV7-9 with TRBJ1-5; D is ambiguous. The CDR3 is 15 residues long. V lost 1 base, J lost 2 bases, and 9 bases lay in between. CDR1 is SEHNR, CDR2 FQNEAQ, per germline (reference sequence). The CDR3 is CASSLGGPGNQPQHF. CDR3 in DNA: TGTGCCAGCAGCTTAGGAGGGCCGGGCAATCAGCCCCAGCATTTT.